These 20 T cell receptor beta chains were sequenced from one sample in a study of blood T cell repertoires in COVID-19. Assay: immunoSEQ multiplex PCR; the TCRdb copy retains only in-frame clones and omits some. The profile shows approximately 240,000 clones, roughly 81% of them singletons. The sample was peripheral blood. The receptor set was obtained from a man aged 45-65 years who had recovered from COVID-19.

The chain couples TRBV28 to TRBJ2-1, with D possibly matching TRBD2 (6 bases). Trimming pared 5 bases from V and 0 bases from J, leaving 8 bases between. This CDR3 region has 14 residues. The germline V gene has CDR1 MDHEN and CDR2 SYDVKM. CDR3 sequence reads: CASSKTSSYNEQFF. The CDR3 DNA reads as TGTGCCAGCAGTAAGACTAGCTCCTACAATGAGCAGTTCTTC.

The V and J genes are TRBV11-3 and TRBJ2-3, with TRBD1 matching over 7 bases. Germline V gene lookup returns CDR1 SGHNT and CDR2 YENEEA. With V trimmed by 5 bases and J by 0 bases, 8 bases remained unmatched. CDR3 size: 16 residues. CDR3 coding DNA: TGTGCCAGCAGCACCGGGGACAGCCTAAGCACAGATACGCAGTATTTT. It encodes CASSTGDSLSTDTQYF.

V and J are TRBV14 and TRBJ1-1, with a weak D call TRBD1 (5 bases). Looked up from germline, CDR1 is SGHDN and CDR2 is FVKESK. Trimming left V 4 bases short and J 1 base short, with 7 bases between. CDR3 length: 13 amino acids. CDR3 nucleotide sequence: TGTGCCAGCAGCCGCAGGGAGAACACTGAAGCTTTCTTT. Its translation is CASSRRENTEAFF. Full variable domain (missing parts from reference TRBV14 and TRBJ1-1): EAGVTQFPSHSVIEKGQTVTLRCDPISGHDNLYWYRRVMGKEIKFLLHFVKESKQDESGMPNNRFLAERTGGTYSTLKVQPAELEDSGVYFCASSRRENTEAFFGQGTRLTVV.

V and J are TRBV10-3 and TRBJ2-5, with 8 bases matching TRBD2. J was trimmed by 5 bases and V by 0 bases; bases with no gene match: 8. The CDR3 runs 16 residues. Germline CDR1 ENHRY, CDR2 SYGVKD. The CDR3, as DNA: TGTGCCATCAGTGAGTCGATGAGTAGCGGGACGGAGACCCAGTACTTC. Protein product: CAISESMSSGTETQYF.

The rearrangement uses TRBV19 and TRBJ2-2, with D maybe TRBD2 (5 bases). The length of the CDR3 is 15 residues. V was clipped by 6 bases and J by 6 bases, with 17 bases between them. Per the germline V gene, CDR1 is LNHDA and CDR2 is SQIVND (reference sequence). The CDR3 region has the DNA TGTGCCAGTAGATTCGGGAACATCGTCTCCGGGGAGCTGTTTTTT. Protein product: CASRFGNIVSGELFF.

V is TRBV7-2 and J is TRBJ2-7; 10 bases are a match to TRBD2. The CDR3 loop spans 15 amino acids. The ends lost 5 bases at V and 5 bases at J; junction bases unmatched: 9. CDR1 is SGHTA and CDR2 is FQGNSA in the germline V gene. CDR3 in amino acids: CASSEGLALGNEQYF. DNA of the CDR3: TGTGCCAGCAGCGAGGGACTAGCGTTGGGCAACGAGCAGTACTTC.

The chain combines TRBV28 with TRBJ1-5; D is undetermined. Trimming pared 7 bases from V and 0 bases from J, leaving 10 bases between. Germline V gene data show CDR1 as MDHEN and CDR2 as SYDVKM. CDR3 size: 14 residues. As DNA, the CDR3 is TGTGCCAGCACGCGCGGGGATAGCAATCAGCCCCAGCATTTT. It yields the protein CASTRGDSNQPQHF.

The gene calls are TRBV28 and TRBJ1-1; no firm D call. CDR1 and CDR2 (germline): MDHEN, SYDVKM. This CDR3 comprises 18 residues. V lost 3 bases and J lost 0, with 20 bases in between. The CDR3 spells CASSFMGPSIIMNTEAFF. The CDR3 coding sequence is TGTGCCAGCAGTTTTATGGGCCCCAGTATTATAATGAACACTGAAGCTTTCTTT.

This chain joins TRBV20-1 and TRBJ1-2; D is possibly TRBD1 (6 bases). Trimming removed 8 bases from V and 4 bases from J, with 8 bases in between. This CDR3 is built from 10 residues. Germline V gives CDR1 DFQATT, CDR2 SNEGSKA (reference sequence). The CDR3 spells CSTGSYGYTF. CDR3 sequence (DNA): TGCAGTACAGGGAGCTATGGCTACACCTTC.

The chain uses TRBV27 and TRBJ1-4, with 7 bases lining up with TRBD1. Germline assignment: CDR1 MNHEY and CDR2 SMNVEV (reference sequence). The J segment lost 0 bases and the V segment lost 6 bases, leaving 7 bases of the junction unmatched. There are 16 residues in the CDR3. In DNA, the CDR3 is TGTGCCAGCAGCCCGTACAGGGGTGCAACTAATGAAAAACTGTTTTTT. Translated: CASSPYRGATNEKLFF.

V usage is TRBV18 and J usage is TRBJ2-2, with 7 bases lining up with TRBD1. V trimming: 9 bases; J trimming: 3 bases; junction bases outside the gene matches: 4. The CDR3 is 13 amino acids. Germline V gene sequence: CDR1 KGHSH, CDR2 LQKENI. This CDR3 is CASLQGDTGELFF. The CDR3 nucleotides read TGTGCCAGTCTGCAGGGGGACACCGGGGAGCTGTTTTTT.

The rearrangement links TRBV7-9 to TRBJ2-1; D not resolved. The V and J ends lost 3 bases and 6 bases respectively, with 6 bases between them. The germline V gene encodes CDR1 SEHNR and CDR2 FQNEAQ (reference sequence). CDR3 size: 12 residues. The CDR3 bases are TGTGCCAGCAGCTTCTTCGTCAATGAGCAGTTCTTC. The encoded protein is CASSFFVNEQFF.

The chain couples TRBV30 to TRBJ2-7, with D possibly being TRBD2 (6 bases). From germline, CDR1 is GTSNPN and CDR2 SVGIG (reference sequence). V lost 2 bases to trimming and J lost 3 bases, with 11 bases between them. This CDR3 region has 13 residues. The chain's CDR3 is CAWSRDSGYEQYF. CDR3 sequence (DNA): TGTGCCTGGAGTCGGGATAGCGGCTACGAGCAGTACTTC.

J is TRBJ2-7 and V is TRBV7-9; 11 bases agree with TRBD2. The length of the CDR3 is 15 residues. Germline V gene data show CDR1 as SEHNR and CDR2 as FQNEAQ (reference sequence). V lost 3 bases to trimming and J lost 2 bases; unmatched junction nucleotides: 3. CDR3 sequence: CASSFGTSGTYEQYF. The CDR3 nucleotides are TGTGCCAGCAGCTTCGGGACTAGCGGCACCTACGAGCAGTACTTC.

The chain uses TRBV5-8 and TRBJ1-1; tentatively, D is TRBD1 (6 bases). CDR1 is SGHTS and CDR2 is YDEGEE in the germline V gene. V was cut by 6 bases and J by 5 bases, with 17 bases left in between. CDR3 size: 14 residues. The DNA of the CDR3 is TGTGCCAGCACCCCTTGGGGCCAGGGGACTGAAGCTTTCTTT. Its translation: CASTPWGQGTEAFF.

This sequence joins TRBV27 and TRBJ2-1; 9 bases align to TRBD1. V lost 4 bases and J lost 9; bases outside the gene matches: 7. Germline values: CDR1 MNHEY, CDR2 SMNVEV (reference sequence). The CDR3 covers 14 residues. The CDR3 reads CASSWGQGIGEQFF. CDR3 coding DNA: TGTGCCAGCAGTTGGGGACAGGGTATCGGTGAGCAGTTCTTC.

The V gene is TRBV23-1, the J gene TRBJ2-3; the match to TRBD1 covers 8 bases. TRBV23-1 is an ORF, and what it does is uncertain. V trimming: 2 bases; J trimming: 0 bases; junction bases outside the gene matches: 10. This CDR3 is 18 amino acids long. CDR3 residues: CASSQPWTGRRSTDTQYF. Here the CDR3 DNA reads TGCGCCAGCAGTCAACCCTGGACAGGGCGGAGGAGCACAGATACGCAGTATTTT.

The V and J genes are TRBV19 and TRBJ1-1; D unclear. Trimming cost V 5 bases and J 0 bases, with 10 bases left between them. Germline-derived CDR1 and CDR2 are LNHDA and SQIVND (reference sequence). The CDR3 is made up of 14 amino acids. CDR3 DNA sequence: TGTGCCAGTAGTCGGGGATCTATGAACACTGAAGCTTTCTTT. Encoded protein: CASSRGSMNTEAFF.

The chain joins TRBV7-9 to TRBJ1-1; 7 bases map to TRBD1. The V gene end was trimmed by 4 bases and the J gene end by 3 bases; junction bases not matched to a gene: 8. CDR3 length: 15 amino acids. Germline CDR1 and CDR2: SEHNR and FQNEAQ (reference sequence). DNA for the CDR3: TGTGCCAGCAGCTCTAAGGGGGCGGAGGACACTGAAGCTTTCTTT. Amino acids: CASSSKGAEDTEAFF.

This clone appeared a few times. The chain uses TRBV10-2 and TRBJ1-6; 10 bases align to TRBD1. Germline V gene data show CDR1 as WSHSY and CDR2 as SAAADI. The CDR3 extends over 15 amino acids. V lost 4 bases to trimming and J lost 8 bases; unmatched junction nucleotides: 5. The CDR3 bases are TGCGCCAGCAGTGCACGGGACAGGGGATATTCACCCCTCCACTTT. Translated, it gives CASSARDRGYSPLHF.